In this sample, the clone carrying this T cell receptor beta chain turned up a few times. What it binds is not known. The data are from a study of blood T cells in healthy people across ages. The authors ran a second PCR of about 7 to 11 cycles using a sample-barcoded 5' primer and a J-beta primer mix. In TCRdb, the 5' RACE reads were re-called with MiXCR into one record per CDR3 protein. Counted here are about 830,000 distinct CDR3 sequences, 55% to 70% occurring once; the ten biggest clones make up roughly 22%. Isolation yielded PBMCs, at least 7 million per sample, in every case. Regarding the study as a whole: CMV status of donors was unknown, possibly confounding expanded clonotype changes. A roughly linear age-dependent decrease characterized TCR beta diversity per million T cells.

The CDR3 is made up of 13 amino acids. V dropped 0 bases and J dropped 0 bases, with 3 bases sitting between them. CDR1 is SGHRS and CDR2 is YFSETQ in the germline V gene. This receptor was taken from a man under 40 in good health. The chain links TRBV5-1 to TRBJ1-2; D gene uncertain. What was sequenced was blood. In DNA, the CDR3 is TGCGCCAGCAGCTTGGAGCCTAACTATGGCTACACCTTC. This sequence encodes CASSLEPNYGYTF.